One and the same sample provided the 28 T cell receptor beta chains below, sequenced in a study of blood T cell repertoires in COVID-19. Here immunoSEQ multiplex PCR was the method, and the copy in TCRdb shows in-frame clones only, minus some. The sample has just over 650,000 clones; 85% to 90% are singletons. Material for sequencing was peripheral blood. The receptor source for this set is a woman aged 18-30 years with acute or convalescent COVID-19.

The gene calls are TRBV28 and TRBJ1-2, with D perhaps matching TRBD1 (6 bases). CDR3 length: 15 amino acids. V was pared by 5 bases and J by 6 bases, with 19 bases between. Germline V gene sequence: CDR1 MDHEN, CDR2 SYDVKM. The CDR3, as DNA: TGTGCCAGCAGTGCCCGTTTTGGGGGCGTTAATGGCTACACCTTC. Amino acid sequence: CASSARFGGVNGYTF.

The rearrangement joins TRBV4-2 to TRBJ1-1, with TRBD1 matching over 7 bases. Germline V CDR1 and CDR2: LGHNA, YNFKEQ. V was clipped by 4 bases and J by 3 bases; unmatched bases: 8. This CDR3 is built from 15 residues. The CDR3 coding sequence is TGTGCCAGCAGCCGCCGACAGGGTAAAGACACTGAAGCTTTCTTT. Protein: CASSRRQGKDTEAFF.

The rearrangement joins TRBV9 to TRBJ1-1; perhaps TRBD1 as D (5 bases). The V and J ends lost 0 bases and 11 bases respectively, with 14 bases between them. Germline assignment: CDR1 SGDLS and CDR2 YYNGEE. The CDR3 has 13 amino acids. The CDR3 DNA is TGTGCCAGCAGCGTAGCCCCAGGGTTCAGGGCTTTCTTT. Residues: CASSVAPGFRAFF.

The chain couples TRBV6-2 or TRBV6-3 to TRBJ1-1; D is possibly TRBD1 (6 bases). V gave up 0 bases and J gave up 6 bases, with 14 bases separating them. CDR1 is MNHEY, CDR2 SVGEGT, per germline. The CDR3 totals 15 residues. The CDR3, as DNA: TGTGCCAGCAGTTACTCGATGGGGGCCTGGGCTGAAGCTTTCTTT. It encodes CASSYSMGAWAEAFF.

The chain links TRBV7-9 to TRBJ2-7; tentative D call: TRBD2 (6 bases). CDR1 and CDR2 from the germline V gene are SEHNR and FQNEAQ (reference sequence). V shed 2 bases and J shed 0 bases, with 14 bases lying between them. The length of the CDR3 is 16 residues. DNA for the CDR3: TGTGCCAGCAGCTTAAGTTTAGGAGGGACCTCCTACGAGCAGTACTTC. It translates to CASSLSLGGTSYEQYF.

V is TRBV6-5 and J is TRBJ1-3; possibly TRBD1 for D (6 bases). V shed 6 bases and J shed 2 bases, with 8 bases lying between them. CDR1 is MNHEY, CDR2 SVGAGI, per germline. The CDR3 sequence is 13 residues long. The CDR3 is CASSRDTGNTIYF. CDR3 nucleotides: TGTGCCAGCAGCCGGGACACTGGAAACACCATATATTTT.

This clone was found once. CDR3 in DNA: TGTGCCAGCAGCCAGACCGGGGGTACCGTTGCAACTAATGAAAAACTGTTTTTT. This gives the protein CASSQTGGTVATNEKLFF. The chain combines TRBV4-2 with TRBJ1-4; tentative D call: TRBD1 (5 bases). This CDR3 has 18 residues. Trimming shortened V by 3 bases and J by 0 bases, and 17 bases separated the two germline ends. The germline gives CDR1 LGHNA, CDR2 YNFKEQ.

V gene TRBV18 combines with J gene TRBJ2-3; 11 bases are shared with TRBD1. The CDR3 contains 14 residues. Germline-derived CDR1 and CDR2 are KGHSH and LQKENI. V was clipped by 4 bases and J by 6 bases; unmatched bases: 3. This CDR3 is CASSRTGGRDTQYF. The CDR3 DNA sequence: TGTGCCAGCTCACGGACAGGGGGCAGGGATACGCAGTATTTT.

This chain links TRBV19 with TRBJ2-5; 14 bases are shared with TRBD2. The CDR3 has 17 amino acids. Germline CDR1 LNHDA, CDR2 SQIVND (reference sequence). V dropped 5 bases and J dropped 3; count of bases not matched to a gene: 8. Here the CDR3 DNA reads TGTGCCAGTAGTGTGCCACCGGGACTAGCGGGGGAAGAGACCCAGTACTTC. It encodes CASSVPPGLAGEETQYF.

This CDR3 is CASSQLRVSNIQYF. The CDR3 region has the DNA TGTGCCAGCAGCCAGTTGCGGGTTTCAAACATTCAGTACTTC. The V call is TRBV14, the J call TRBJ2-4; tentative D call: TRBD2 (5 bases). Per germline, CDR1 SGHDN and CDR2 FVKESK. Trimming removed 3 bases from V and 6 bases from J, with 12 bases in between. The CDR3 covers 14 residues.

The chain has TRBV6-5 and TRBJ1-2; D call uncertain. V gave up 5 bases and J gave up 0 bases, with 13 bases separating them. Germline V lookup: CDR1 MNHEY, CDR2 SVGAGI. The CDR3 is 15 amino acids. CDR3 DNA: TGTGCCAGCAGTCCCTCCTGGGAGGCTAACTATGGCTACACCTTC. This codes for CASSPSWEANYGYTF.

This chain links TRBV19 with TRBJ1-2; TRBD1 matches 8 bases. From germline, CDR1 is LNHDA and CDR2 SQIVND (reference sequence). This CDR3 has 16 amino acids. J was trimmed by 2 bases and V by 5 bases; bases with no gene match: 10. As DNA, the CDR3 is TGTGCCAGTAGTCCCGCCCCGACAGGGGTAAACTATGGCTACACCTTC. Its protein product is CASSPAPTGVNYGYTF.

The chain joins TRBV7-9 to TRBJ1-2; the D is unclear. V gave up 3 bases and J gave up 2 bases, with 16 bases separating them. CDR1 and CDR2 from the germline V gene are SEHNR and FQNEAQ (reference sequence). This CDR3 has 16 residues. This chain's CDR3 is CASSFGVQSLNYGYTF. CDR3 in DNA: TGTGCCAGCAGCTTCGGGGTCCAGTCTTTAAACTATGGCTACACCTTC.

V gene TRBV7-2 combines with J gene TRBJ2-1, with D perhaps TRBD1 (5 bases). V lost 2 bases and J 2 bases, leaving 10 bases between the germline ends. CDR1 and CDR2 (germline): SGHTA, FQGNSA. This CDR3 spans 15 amino acids. CDR3 region: CASSLYWGPYNEQFF. As DNA, the CDR3 is TGTGCCAGCAGCTTATACTGGGGCCCCTACAATGAGCAGTTCTTC.

This clone was observed once. This chain uses TRBV7-2 with TRBJ1-2; no clear D. Germline V gene sequence: CDR1 SGHTA, CDR2 FQGNSA. The CDR3 extends over 14 amino acids. The V end was cut by 4 bases, the J end by 4 bases, with 13 bases between. The chain's CDR3 is CASSWRRNFYGYTF. The CDR3 nucleotides are TGTGCCAGCAGCTGGAGACGGAATTTCTATGGCTACACCTTC. The full variable domain, with the rest looked up from reference TRBV7-2 and TRBJ1-2, is GAGVSQSPSNKVTEKGKDVELRCDPISGHTALYWYRQSLGQGLEFLIYFQGNSAPDKSGLPSDRFSAERTGGSVSTLTIQRTQQEDSAVYLCASSWRRNFYGYTFGSGTRLTVV.

The chain recombines TRBV12-3 or TRBV12-4 with TRBJ1-1; D possibly corresponds to TRBD1 (6 bases). The CDR3 covers 13 residues. Trimming stripped 5 bases from V and 3 bases from J, with 10 bases between. In DNA, the CDR3 is TGTGCCAGCAGTCAGGACAGATACACTGAAGCTTTCTTT. It yields the protein CASSQDRYTEAFF.

The CDR3 reads CARGGRLAGNTIYF. CDR3 nucleotide sequence: TGCGCCAGGGGGGGACGGCTAGCGGGAAACACCATATATTTT. V usage is TRBV10-1 and J usage is TRBJ1-3, with D perhaps matching TRBD1 (5 bases). Germline CDR1 WNHNN, CDR2 SYGVQD (reference sequence). The CDR3 is 14 residues long. The germline V and J ends were trimmed by 9 bases and 4 bases, with 16 bases remaining between them.

The DNA of the CDR3 is TGTGCCATCAGTGCGCTCGGGCGGCGGGGCACTGAAGCTTTCTTT. It translates to CAISALGRRGTEAFF. The V call is TRBV10-3, the J call TRBJ1-1; D gene ambiguous. This CDR3 is built from 15 residues. Germline V gives CDR1 ENHRY, CDR2 SYGVKD. V lost 4 bases, J lost 4 bases, and 16 bases lay in between.

This chain uses TRBV5-6 with TRBJ2-7, with 8 bases aligning to TRBD2. This CDR3 contains 15 residues. CDR1 SGHDT and CDR2 YYEEEE come from the germline V gene. V shed 5 bases, J shed 4 bases, and the junction held 11 bases outside the gene matches. The CDR3, as DNA: TGTGCCAGCAGTGATGATCAGCGGGGGCAATACGAGCAGTACTTC. Translation gives CASSDDQRGQYEQYF.

V is TRBV6-5 and J is TRBJ2-5, with 8 bases aligning to TRBD1. The germline gives CDR1 MNHEY, CDR2 SVGAGI. The ends lost 7 bases at V and 1 base at J; junction bases unmatched: 5. CDR3 size: 14 residues. CDR3 region: CASTRQGIQETQYF. CDR3 coding DNA: TGTGCCAGCACAAGACAGGGGATCCAAGAGACCCAGTACTTC.

CDR3 DNA sequence: TGTGCCAGCAGTCCCCTAGCGGGGAGAAGCGCAGATACGCAGTATTTT. This sequence encodes CASSPLAGRSADTQYF. The chain employs TRBV25-1 and TRBJ2-3; TRBD2 matches 9 bases. V trimming: 5 bases; J trimming: 4 bases; junction bases outside the gene matches: 10. CDR3 length: 16 residues. Germline CDR1 reads MGHDK; CDR2 reads SYGVNS.

The genes are TRBV7-2 and TRBJ1-2; D is ambiguous. Trimming stripped 2 bases from V and 0 bases from J, with 10 bases between. Germline-derived CDR1 and CDR2 are SGHTA and FQGNSA. CDR3 length equals 15 residues. The CDR3 loop is CASSLWANPNYGYTF. The CDR3 DNA follows: TGTGCCAGCAGCTTATGGGCCAATCCTAACTATGGCTACACCTTC.

The chain is built from TRBV10-3 and TRBJ2-6; D gene ambiguous. The CDR3 length is 14 residues. Germline CDR1 reads ENHRY; CDR2 reads SYGVKD. The V end was cut by 6 bases, the J end by 0 bases, with 6 bases between. CDR3 nucleotide sequence: TGTGCCATCAGCCGACTCTCTGGGGCCAACGTCCTGACTTTC. Its protein product is CAISRLSGANVLTF.

The chain uses TRBV5-1 and TRBJ2-5; no clear D. This CDR3 is built from 14 residues. The V gene's germline CDR1 is SGHRS and CDR2 YFSETQ. V was clipped by 5 bases and J by 0 bases, with 11 bases between them. CDR3 region: CASSVSGYQETQYF. The CDR3 nucleotides are TGCGCCAGCAGTGTATCCGGGTACCAAGAGACCCAGTACTTC.

V and J are TRBV2 and TRBJ1-2; 8 bases align to TRBD1. Germline CDR1 is SNHLY and CDR2 is FYNNEI. The ends lost 6 bases at V and 8 bases at J; junction bases unmatched: 14. There are 15 residues in the CDR3. Written as DNA, the CDR3 is TGTGCCAGCAGGAGTGGCAGGGGGCGCCTTTTAGGCTACACCTTC. Its protein is CASRSGRGRLLGYTF.

This clone was counted between two and nine times. The J gene is TRBJ1-4, the V gene TRBV29-1; D may be TRBD1 (6 bases). There are 13 residues in the CDR3. Trimming pared 6 bases from V and 7 bases from J, leaving 15 bases between. Germline CDR1 and CDR2: SQVTM and ANQGSEA. The CDR3 nucleotides are TGCAGCGTAAACAGGGATGGAATTGAAAAACTGTTTTTT. It translates to CSVNRDGIEKLFF.

The V and J genes are TRBV29-1 and TRBJ1-1; D is ambiguous. The CDR3 is 15 residues long. Germline-derived CDR1 and CDR2 are SQVTM and ANQGSEA. V was cut by 4 bases and J by 2 bases, with 17 bases left in between. This CDR3 reads CSVGTEALLNTEAFF. Here the CDR3 DNA reads TGCAGCGTTGGTACGGAGGCCCTCTTAAACACTGAAGCTTTCTTT. The full variable domain, its missing parts supplied by reference TRBV29-1 and TRBJ1-1, is SAVISQKPSRDICQRGTSLTIQCQVDSQVTMMFWYRQQPGQSLTLIATANQGSEATYESGFVIDKFPISRPNLTFSTLTVSNMSPEDSSIYLCSVGTEALLNTEAFFGQGTRLTVV.

The chain joins TRBV4-3 to TRBJ1-2; no clear D gene. CDR1 and CDR2 from the germline V gene are LGHNA and YSLEER. Deletions cut 4 bases from V and 4 bases from J, with 10 bases between. The CDR3 loop spans 13 amino acids. CDR3 region: CASSPDGGYGYTF. CDR3 in DNA: TGCGCCAGCAGCCCCGACGGAGGCTATGGCTACACCTTC.